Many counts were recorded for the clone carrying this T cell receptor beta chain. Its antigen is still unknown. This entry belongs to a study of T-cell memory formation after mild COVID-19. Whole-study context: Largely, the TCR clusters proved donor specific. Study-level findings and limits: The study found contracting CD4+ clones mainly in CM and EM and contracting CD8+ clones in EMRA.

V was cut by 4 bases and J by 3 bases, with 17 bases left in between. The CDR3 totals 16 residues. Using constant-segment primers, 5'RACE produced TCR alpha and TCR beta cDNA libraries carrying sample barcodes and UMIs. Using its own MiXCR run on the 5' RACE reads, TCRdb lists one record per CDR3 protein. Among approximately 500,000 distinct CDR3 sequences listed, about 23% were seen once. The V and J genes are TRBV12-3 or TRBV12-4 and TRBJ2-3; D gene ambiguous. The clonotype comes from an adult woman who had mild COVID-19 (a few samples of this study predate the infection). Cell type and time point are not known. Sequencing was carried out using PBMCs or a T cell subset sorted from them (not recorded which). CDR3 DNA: TGTGCCAGCAGTTCACCCGCAGTCGTGGGAACAGATACGCAGTATTTT. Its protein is CASSSPAVVGTDTQYF.